The 14 T cell receptor beta chains presented below share a single source sample, sequenced in a study of beta chain features in type 1 diabetes. The study reverse transcribed the entire isolated RNA, so it sequenced expressed TCRB transcripts. The repertoire was sequenced with immunoSEQ multiplex PCR; TCRdb's copy has only in-frame clones and lacks some. The repertoire consists of over 120,000 clones, with 9.2% occurring once and the leading ten covering about 0.66%. What was sequenced was central memory CD4+ T cells from blood. The source is a young man in good health.

J is TRBJ2-1 and V is TRBV11-3, with D perhaps TRBD2 (5 bases). Germline assignment: CDR1 SGHNT and CDR2 YENEEA. The CDR3 runs 13 residues. The ends were cut back, 0 bases at V and 7 bases at J, with 7 bases in the middle. The CDR3 coding sequence is TGTGCCAGCAGCTTAGATTCGGGGAATGAGCAGTTCTTC. Translation gives CASSLDSGNEQFF.

The J gene is TRBJ1-4, the V gene TRBV7-9, with 8 bases lining up with TRBD1. The junction had 10 bases not matched to a gene; V was cut back by 5 bases and J by 8 bases. This CDR3 has 15 residues. Germline V gives CDR1 SEHNR, CDR2 FQNEAQ (reference sequence). CDR3 nucleotide sequence: TGTGCCAGCAGCCTATTGACAGGGGCAGAAGAAAAACTGTTTTTT. It encodes CASSLLTGAEEKLFF.

Only a few counts were recorded for this clone. In nucleotides, the CDR3 is TGTGCCTGGAGTCCGTCCGGTTCGGAGCAGTACTTC. It is translated as CAWSPSGSEQYF. J is TRBJ2-7 and V is TRBV30; no clear D gene. Per the germline V gene, CDR1 is GTSNPN and CDR2 is SVGIG (reference sequence). V was shortened by 2 bases and J by 7 bases, with 12 bases between the two germline ends. The CDR3 runs to 12 residues. Based on the CDR3 plus reference TRBV30 and TRBJ2-7, the full variable domain is SQTIHQWPATLVQPVGSPLSLECTVEGTSNPNLYWYRQAAGRGLQLLFYSVGIGQISSEVPQNLSASRPQDRQFILSSKKLLLSDSGFYLCAWSPSGSEQYFGPGTRLTVT.

The DNA of the CDR3 is TGTGCCAGCAGCCCCTCAGCGGGATACACAGATACGCAGTATTTT. Protein sequence: CASSPSAGYTDTQYF. The chain carries TRBV7-9 and TRBJ2-3; 7 bases are shared with TRBD2. The CDR3 runs 15 residues. V gave up 5 bases and J gave up 2 bases; unmatched junction bases: 7. The germline V gene encodes CDR1 SEHNR and CDR2 FQNEAQ (reference sequence).

This clone appeared a few times. The V gene is TRBV6-6, the J gene TRBJ2-3; 9 nucleotides match TRBD1. Unmatched junction bases numbered 6, after V lost 7 bases and J lost 4 bases. The germline V gene encodes CDR1 MNHNY and CDR2 SVGAGI (reference sequence). The CDR3 contains 14 residues. In nucleotides, the CDR3 is TGTGCCAGCACGAGAACAGGGGGCCCAGATACGCAGTATTTT. Amino acids: CASTRTGGPDTQYF.

The rearrangement links TRBV20-1 to TRBJ1-2; perhaps TRBD1 as D (5 bases). Trimming cost V 6 bases and J 4 bases, with 9 bases left between them. This CDR3 spans 11 amino acids. Germline values: CDR1 DFQATT, CDR2 SNEGSKA (reference sequence). This CDR3 reads CSATDSYGYTF. DNA of the CDR3: TGCAGTGCCACTGACAGCTATGGCTACACCTTC.

This chain connects TRBV6-6 to TRBJ1-5, with 7 bases matching TRBD1. Germline-derived CDR1 and CDR2 are MNHNY and SVGAGI (reference sequence). The CDR3 length is 13 residues. Trimming took 6 bases from V and 2 from J; bases not matched to a gene: 1. CDR3 sequence reads: CASSTGGNQPQHF. In DNA, the CDR3 is TGTGCCAGCAGCACAGGGGGCAATCAGCCCCAGCATTTT.

This clone was picked up a small number of times. The J gene is TRBJ1-2, the V gene TRBV7-9; D unclear. Trimming took 2 bases from V and 6 from J, leaving 13 bases between them. Per germline, CDR1 SEHNR and CDR2 FQNEAQ (reference sequence). This CDR3 spans 14 amino acids. The CDR3 region is CASSLSPGKHGYTF. CDR3 sequence (DNA): TGTGCCAGCAGCTTATCGCCGGGAAAACATGGCTACACCTTC.

The chain is built from TRBV18 and TRBJ2-2; no reliable D call. The CDR3 is made up of 13 amino acids. The germline V gene has CDR1 KGHSH and CDR2 LQKENI. Trimming cost V 6 bases and J 6 bases, with 11 bases left between them. The CDR3 here is CASSLGNAGELFF. CDR3 DNA sequence: TGTGCCAGCTCTCTCGGTAACGCCGGGGAGCTGTTTTTT.

This clone was recorded only once. The chain joins TRBV25-1 to TRBJ2-7; perhaps TRBD1 as D (6 bases). V dropped 7 bases and J dropped 4 bases, with 23 bases sitting between them. The CDR3 sequence is 16 residues long. Germline V gene sequence: CDR1 MGHDK, CDR2 SYGVNS. Written as DNA, the CDR3 is TGTGCCAGCACGCCGGTTGCAGGGGCCTCCGGGTACGAGCAGTACTTC. Translated: CASTPVAGASGYEQYF.

The V call is TRBV6-6, the J call TRBJ2-7; D possibly corresponds to TRBD1 (6 bases). Germline CDR1 and CDR2: MNHNY and SVGAGI (reference sequence). CDR3 length: 16 residues. The V and J ends lost 0 bases and 4 bases respectively, with 16 bases between them. DNA of the CDR3: TGTGCCAGCAGTTACTCAAGGGATGGGGGCCTTTACGAGCAGTACTTC. This translates into CASSYSRDGGLYEQYF.

The chain is built from TRBV6-5 and TRBJ2-7, with D possibly matching TRBD1 (5 bases). Germline V gene data show CDR1 as MNHEY and CDR2 as SVGAGI. The CDR3 has 14 amino acids. The V end was cut by 8 bases, the J end by 3 bases, with 17 bases between. The CDR3 bases are TGTGCCAGCTCCCCTTATGGCAGGGACTACGAGCAGTACTTC. This gives the protein CASSPYGRDYEQYF.

J is TRBJ1-5 and V is TRBV21-1; the table's D call of TRBD1 was not tested on the DNA. TRBV21-1 is a pseudogene segment. The CDR3 has 17 residues. CDR3 region: CASSKNGDRGLGQPQHF. CDR3 DNA: TGTGCCAGCAGCAAAAACGGAGACAGGGGGCTTGGCCAGCCCCAGCATTTT.

This clone appeared a few times. The chain has TRBV5-1 and TRBJ2-1, with 11 bases lining up with TRBD2. CDR1 and CDR2 (germline): SGHRS, YFSETQ. V dropped 1 base and J dropped 4; count of bases not matched to a gene: 16. The CDR3 runs 20 residues. CDR3 nucleotide sequence: TGCGCCAGCAGCTTGAACCCGGGGCACTCACTAGCGGGGGTATACAATGAGCAGTTCTTC. Amino acids: CASSLNPGHSLAGVYNEQFF. Full variable domain (remainder filled in from reference TRBV5-1 and TRBJ2-1): KAGVTQTPRYLIKTRGQQVTLSCSPISGHRSVSWYQQTPGQGLQFLFEYFSETQRNKGNFPGRFSGRQFSNSRSEMNVSTLELGDSALYLCASSLNPGHSLAGVYNEQFFGPGTRLTVL.